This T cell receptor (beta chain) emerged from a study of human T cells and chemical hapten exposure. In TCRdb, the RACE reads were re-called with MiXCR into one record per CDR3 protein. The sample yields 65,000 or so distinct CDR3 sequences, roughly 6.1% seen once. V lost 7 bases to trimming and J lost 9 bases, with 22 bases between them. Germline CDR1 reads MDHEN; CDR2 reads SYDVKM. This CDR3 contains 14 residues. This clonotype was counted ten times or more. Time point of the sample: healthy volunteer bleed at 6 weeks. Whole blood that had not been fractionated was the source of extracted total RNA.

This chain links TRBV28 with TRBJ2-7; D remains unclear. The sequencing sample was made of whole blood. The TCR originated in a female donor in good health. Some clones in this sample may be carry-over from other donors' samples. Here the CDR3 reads CASNPPRQEGGQYF. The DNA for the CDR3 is TGTGCCAGCAATCCCCCCCGGCAGGAAGGTGGGCAGTACTTC.